This T cell receptor beta chain was profiled in a study of cytomegalovirus exposure and HLA in healthy donors. Study-wide results and limits: Reported findings show TCR beta sequences accurately forecast HLA-A and HLA-B alleles in most subjects. In a later analysis, at a false discovery rate of 0.05, roughly 17,000 TCR beta sequences were associated with HLA alleles. A later analysis, which compared TCR beta chains of equal frequency, found the HLA-associated ones more clonally expanded. The authors later linked a missense DCLRE1C variant to TCR beta V- and J-gene trimming.

Trimming shortened V by 6 bases and J by 7 bases, and 12 bases separated the two germline ends. The germline V gene has CDR1 SNHLY and CDR2 FYNNEI. The CDR3 runs 12 residues. Details on this clone: Its antigen is not identified.

In the PCR, 60 Vbeta and 13 Jbeta primers were used. Some clones are missing from TCRdb's copy, which holds only in-frame ones; the method was immunoSEQ multiplex PCR. In the table there are about 160,000 clones, 75% of which are singletons. Material for sequencing was PBMCs. This clonotype was obtained from a woman aged 50 to 65 in good health and CMV-seropositive. This chain joins TRBV2 and TRBJ1-1; D is possibly TRBD1 (5 bases). The CDR3 here is CASSASGGEAFF. CDR3 nucleotide sequence: TGTGCCAGCAGCGCGTCGGGGGGTGAAGCTTTCTTT.